Included here is one TCR beta chain sequence, with context. There is no known antigen for this receptor. Qualities for individual bases were not recorded, and no much larger clone is one base off. V is pruned by 6 bases and J by 4 bases, leaving 9 bases of the junction without a gene match. The CDR3 starts with the cysteine, ends with the phenylalanine, and has 13 residues. Just CDR3 DNA is preserved here, 39 bases in frame from base 1. Based on the germline V gene (reference sequence), the CDR1 and CDR2 sequences are DFQATT and SNEGSKA. These data originate in a study of T-cell reconstitution after alpha-beta-depleted transplantation in children (dated by TCRdb to 2016 to 2017). Background on the whole study: T-cell immune reconstitution after TCRalphabeta/CD19-depleted allogeneic hematopoietic cell transplantation in children was quantitatively tracked in the study by means of TCR repertoire profiling.

What the work shows at the level of the full study, not this receptor alone: The high TCRbeta diversity at day 60 in some patients was ascribed to recipient T cells and intrathymic progenitors that had survived conditioning. The frequencies of hyperexpanded clones fell over the following months, and after one year, T-cell counts and TCRbeta diversity were mostly attributed to newly produced T cells. The apparently early recovery of alphabetaT-cell counts about two months after transplant reportedly depended on only several hundred rapidly expanded clones that came from non-depleted graft cells.

The treatment or condition label for this specimen denotes: allogeneic hematopoietic cell transplantation with graft depleted of TCRalphabeta T cells and CD19 B cells. Transplant recipients were children who received TCRalphabeta/CD19-depleted allogeneic hematopoietic cell grafts. Libraries were prepared through PCR. Instrument on record: Illumina HiSeq 2500. Molecular barcoding was employed in the preparation of TCR libraries, with unique molecular identifiers being used to normalize TCRbeta repertoire quantification. TCRdb took the public reads, trimmed them with fastp at Q25, ran MiXCR for clone calling and kept in-frame beta chains. Here each entry gathers all rows of one CDR3 protein and keeps the most common genes and DNA. In all, the sample holds 400,000 to 550,000 distinct CDR3 sequences, and roughly a tenth of those were seen once. Of the sample, 2% to 2.5% falls within the top ten clones.

Sequenced material: PBMCs, taken before TCRalphabeta/CD19-depleted stem cell transplant. Rearrangement joined TRBV20-1 to TRBJ2-7; 7 central nucleotides agree with TRBD1. The TCR originated in a child between 2 and 9 years old with inherited bone marrow failure, due to receive a stem cell transplant. CDR3 region: CSAFTGDRYEQYF. The DNA sequence is given as TGCAGTGCATTTACAGGGGATCGGTACGAGCAGTACTTC.